The sequence of this T cell receptor beta chain was determined in a study of response to subunit inactivated influenza vaccine. With regard to this clonotype: Its antigen is unknown.

This CDR3 has 13 residues. CDR1 and CDR2 (germline): ENHRY, SYGVKD. The V segment lost 11 bases and the J segment 5 bases; nucleotides outside the gene matches: 11. Study-level results: Authors suggested that a seasonal influenza vaccination recruits few new T cells each time.

TCRdb used MiXCR to reprocess the RT-PCR reads, holding one entry per CDR3 protein. The table lists approximately 500,000 distinct CDR3 sequences, approximately 13% of them singletons, with around 13% in the top ten. The chain combines TRBV10-3 with TRBJ2-7; 8 bases are a match to TRBD1. The source of this sequence is a man in his forties or fifties who received an inactivated influenza vaccine. Source: PBMCs from blood, taken more than 35 days after vaccination. CDR3 sequence reads: CAVRTGNENEQYF. CDR3 in DNA: TGTGCCGTCCGGACAGGGAACGAGAACGAGCAGTACTTC.